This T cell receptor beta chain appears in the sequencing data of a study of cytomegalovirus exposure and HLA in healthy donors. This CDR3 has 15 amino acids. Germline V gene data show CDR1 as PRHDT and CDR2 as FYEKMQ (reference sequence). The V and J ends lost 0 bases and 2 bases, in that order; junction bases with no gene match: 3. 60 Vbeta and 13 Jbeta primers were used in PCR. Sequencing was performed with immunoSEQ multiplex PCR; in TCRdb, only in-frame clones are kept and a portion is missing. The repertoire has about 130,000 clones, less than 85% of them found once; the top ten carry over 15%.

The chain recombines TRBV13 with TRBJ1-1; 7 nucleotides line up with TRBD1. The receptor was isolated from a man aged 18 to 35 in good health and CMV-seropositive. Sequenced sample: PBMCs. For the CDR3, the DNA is TGTGCCAGCAGCTTAGGTAGGGACAGAAACACTGAAGCTTTCTTT. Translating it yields CASSLGRDRNTEAFF.